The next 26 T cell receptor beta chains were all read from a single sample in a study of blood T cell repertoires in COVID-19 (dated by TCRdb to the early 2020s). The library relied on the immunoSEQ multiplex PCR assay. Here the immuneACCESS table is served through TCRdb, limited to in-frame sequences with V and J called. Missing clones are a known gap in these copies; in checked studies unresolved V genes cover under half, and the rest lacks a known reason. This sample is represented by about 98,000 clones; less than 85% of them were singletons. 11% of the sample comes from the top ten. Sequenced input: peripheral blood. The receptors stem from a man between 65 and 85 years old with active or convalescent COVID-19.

The CDR3 DNA reads as TGCGCCAGCAGCCCCCGGGCCGCGGGTAACTATGGCTACACCTTC. The encoded protein is CASSPRAAGNYGYTF. The chain uses TRBV5-1 and TRBJ1-2, with D unclear. The CDR3 covers 15 residues. V gave up 4 bases and J gave up 1 base, with 14 bases separating them. Germline V CDR1 and CDR2: SGHRS, YFSETQ.

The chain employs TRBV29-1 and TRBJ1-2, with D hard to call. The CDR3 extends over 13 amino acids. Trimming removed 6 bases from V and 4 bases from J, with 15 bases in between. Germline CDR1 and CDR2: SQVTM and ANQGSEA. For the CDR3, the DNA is TGCAGCGTCGGGGAGGACGGAACCTATGGCTACACCTTC. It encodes CSVGEDGTYGYTF.

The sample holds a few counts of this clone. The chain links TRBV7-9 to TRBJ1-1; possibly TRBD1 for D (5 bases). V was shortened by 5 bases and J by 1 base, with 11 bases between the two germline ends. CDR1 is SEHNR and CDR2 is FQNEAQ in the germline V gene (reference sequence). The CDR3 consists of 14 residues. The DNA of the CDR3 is TGTGCCAGCAGCCCCAGGGTGGGGAACACTGAAGCTTTCTTT. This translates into CASSPRVGNTEAFF.

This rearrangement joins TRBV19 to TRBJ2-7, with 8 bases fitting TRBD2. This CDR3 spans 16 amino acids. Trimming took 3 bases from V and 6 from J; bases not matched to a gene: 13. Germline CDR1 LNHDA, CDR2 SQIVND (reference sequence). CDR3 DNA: TGTGCCAGTAGTATCCTCCCGGGAGGGGCGATCCCCGAGCAGTACTTC. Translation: CASSILPGGAIPEQYF.

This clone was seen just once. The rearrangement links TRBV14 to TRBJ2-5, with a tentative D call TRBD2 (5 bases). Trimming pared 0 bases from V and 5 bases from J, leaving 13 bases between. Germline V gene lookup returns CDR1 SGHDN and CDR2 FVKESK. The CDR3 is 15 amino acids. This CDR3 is CASSQEVTGWETQYF. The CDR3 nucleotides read TGTGCCAGCAGCCAAGAAGTTACGGGATGGGAGACCCAGTACTTC.

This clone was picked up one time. The CDR3 sequence: CASIPGPLAGAYEQYF. In nucleotides, the CDR3 is TGCGCCAGCATACCCGGCCCGCTAGCGGGGGCCTACGAGCAGTACTTC. J is TRBJ2-7 and V is TRBV5-1; TRBD2 matches at 10 bases. Germline V gene lookup returns CDR1 SGHRS and CDR2 YFSETQ. Trimming removed 6 bases from V and 2 bases from J; junction bases left unmatched: 11. This CDR3 contains 16 residues.

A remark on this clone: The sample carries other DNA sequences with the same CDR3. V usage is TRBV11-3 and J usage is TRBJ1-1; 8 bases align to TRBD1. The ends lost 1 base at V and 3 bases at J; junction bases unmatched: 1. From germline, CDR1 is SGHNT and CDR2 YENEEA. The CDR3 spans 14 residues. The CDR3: CASSLGQGYTEAFF. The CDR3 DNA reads TGTGCCAGCAGCTTAGGACAGGGGTACACTGAAGCTTTCTTT.

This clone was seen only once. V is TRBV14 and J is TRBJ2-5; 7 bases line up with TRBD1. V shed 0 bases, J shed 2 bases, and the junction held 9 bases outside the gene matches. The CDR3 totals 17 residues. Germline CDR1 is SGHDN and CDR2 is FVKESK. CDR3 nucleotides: TGTGCCAGCAGCCAAGACCTCTTGGACAGGAAGCAAGAGACCCAGTACTTC. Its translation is CASSQDLLDRKQETQYF.

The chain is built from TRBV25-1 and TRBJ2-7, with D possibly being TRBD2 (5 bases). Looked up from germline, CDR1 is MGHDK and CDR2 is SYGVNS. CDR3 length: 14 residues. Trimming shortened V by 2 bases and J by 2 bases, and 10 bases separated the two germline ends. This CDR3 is CASSEEGRPYEQYF. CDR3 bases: TGTGCCAGCAGTGAAGAGGGCAGACCCTACGAGCAGTACTTC.

The CDR3 nucleotides are TGTGCCAGCAGCCCAGGCGGGGGGTTGAAGAATCAGCCCCAGCATTTT. Its translation: CASSPGGGLKNQPQHF. The rearrangement joins TRBV7-8 to TRBJ1-5, with D perhaps TRBD1 (5 bases). Trimming removed 5 bases at V and 4 bases at J, with 18 bases between. This CDR3 contains 16 residues. Germline CDR1 reads SGHVS; CDR2 reads FQNEAQ.

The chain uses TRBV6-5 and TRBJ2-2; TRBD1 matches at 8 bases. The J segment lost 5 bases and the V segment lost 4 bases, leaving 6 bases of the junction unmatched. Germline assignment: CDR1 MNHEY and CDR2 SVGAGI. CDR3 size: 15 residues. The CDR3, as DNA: TGTGCCAGCAGTTTCGACAGGGGTTTGACCGGGGAGCTGTTTTTT. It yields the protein CASSFDRGLTGELFF.

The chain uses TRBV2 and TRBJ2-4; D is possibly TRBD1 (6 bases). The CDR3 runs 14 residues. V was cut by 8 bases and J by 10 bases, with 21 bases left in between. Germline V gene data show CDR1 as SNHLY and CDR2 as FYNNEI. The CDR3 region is CASGNPTGPLIQYF. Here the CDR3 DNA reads TGTGCCAGCGGGAACCCTACAGGGCCCCTAATTCAGTACTTC.

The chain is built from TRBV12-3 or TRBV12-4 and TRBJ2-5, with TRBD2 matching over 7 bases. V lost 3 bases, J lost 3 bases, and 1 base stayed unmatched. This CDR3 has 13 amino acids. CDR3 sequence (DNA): TGTGCCAGCAGTTTCGGGGGGAAAGAGACCCAGTACTTC. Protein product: CASSFGGKETQYF.

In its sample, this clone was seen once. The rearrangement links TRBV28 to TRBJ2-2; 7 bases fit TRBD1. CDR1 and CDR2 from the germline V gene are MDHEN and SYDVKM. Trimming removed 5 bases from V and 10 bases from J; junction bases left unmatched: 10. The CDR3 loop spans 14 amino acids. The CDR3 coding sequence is TGTGCCAGCAGTCTGAGGGGGCCGGGCCAGGAGCTGTTTTTT. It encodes CASSLRGPGQELFF.

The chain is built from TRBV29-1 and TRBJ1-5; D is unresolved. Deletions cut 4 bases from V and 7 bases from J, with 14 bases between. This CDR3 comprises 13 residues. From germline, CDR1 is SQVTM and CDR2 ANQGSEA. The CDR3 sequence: CSVGERVDQPQHF. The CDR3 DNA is TGCAGCGTTGGAGAGAGGGTGGACCAGCCCCAGCATTTT.

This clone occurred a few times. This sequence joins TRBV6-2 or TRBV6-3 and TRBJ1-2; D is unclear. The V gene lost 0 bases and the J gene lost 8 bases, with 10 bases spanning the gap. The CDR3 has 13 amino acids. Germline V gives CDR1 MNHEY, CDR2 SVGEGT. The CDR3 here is CASSYSGGTGYTF. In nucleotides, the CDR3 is TGTGCCAGCAGTTACTCAGGCGGAACGGGCTACACCTTC.

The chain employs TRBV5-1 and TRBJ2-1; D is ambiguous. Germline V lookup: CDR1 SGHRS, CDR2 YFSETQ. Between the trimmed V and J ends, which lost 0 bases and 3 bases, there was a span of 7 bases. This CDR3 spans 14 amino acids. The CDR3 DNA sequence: TGCGCCAGCAGCTTGGGCCTAGACTACAATGAGCAGTTCTTC. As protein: CASSLGLDYNEQFF.

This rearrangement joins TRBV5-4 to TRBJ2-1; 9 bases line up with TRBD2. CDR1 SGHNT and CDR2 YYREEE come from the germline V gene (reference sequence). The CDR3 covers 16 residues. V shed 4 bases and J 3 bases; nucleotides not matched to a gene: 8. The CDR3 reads CASSARRLADYNEQFF. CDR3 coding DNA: TGTGCCAGCAGCGCCCGGAGACTAGCGGACTACAATGAGCAGTTCTTC.

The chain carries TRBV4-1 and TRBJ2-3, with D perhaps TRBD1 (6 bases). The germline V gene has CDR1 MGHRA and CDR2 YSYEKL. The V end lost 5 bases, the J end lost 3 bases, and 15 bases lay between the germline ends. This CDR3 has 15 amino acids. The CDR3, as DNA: TGCGCCAGCAGCAGAGTCAGGGGCCGAACAGATACGCAGTATTTT. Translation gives CASSRVRGRTDTQYF.

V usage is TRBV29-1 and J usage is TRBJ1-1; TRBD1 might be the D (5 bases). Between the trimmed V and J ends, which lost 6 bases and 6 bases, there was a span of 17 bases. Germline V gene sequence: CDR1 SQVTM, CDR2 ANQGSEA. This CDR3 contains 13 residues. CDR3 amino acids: CSVSMGGASEAFF. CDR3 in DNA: TGCAGCGTCTCTATGGGAGGGGCTTCTGAAGCTTTCTTT.

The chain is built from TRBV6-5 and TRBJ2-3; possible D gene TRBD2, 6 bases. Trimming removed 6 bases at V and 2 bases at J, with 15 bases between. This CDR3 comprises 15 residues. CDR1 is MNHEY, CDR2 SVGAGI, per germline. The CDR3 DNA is TGTGCCAGCAGGAACCTTGGGAGGCCCACAGATACGCAGTATTTT. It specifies CASRNLGRPTDTQYF.

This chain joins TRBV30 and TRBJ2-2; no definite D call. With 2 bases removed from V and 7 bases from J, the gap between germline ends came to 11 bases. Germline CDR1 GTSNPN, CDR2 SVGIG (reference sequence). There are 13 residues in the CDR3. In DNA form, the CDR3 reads TGTGCCTGGAGTTCGCAATCCGGCGGGGAGCTGTTTTTT. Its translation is CAWSSQSGGELFF. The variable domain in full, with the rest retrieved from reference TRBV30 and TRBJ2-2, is SQTIHQWPATLVQPVGSPLSLECTVEGTSNPNLYWYRQAAGRGLQLLFYSVGIGQISSEVPQNLSASRPQDRQFILSSKKLLLSDSGFYLCAWSSQSGGELFFGEGSRLTVL.

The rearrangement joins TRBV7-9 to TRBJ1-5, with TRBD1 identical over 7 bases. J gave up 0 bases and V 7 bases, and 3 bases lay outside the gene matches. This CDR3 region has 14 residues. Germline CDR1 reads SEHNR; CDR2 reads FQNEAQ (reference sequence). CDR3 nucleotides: TGTGCCAGCACCAGGACAGGTAGCAATCAGCCCCAGCATTTT. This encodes CASTRTGSNQPQHF.

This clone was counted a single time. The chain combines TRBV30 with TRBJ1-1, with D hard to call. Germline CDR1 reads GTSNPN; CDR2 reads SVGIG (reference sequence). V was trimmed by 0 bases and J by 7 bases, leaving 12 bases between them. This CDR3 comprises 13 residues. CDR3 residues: CAWSVQSSLEAFF. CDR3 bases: TGTGCCTGGAGTGTACAATCGTCCCTTGAAGCTTTCTTT.

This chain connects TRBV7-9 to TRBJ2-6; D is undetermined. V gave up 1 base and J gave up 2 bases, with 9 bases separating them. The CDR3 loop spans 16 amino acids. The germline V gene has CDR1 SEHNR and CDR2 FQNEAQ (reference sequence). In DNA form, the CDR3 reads TGTGCCAGCAGCTTAGAAGTACAAGCTGGGGCCAACGTCCTGACTTTC. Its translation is CASSLEVQAGANVLTF.

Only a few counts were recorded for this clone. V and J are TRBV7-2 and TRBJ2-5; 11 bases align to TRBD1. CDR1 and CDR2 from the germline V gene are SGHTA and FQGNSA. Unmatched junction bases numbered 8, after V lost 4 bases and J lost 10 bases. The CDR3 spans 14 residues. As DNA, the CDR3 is TGTGCCAGCAGCTCTGCCGGGACAGGGGGTAGCCAGTACTTC. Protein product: CASSSAGTGGSQYF. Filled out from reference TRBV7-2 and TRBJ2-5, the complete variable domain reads GAGVSQSPSNKVTEKGKDVELRCDPISGHTALYWYRQSLGQGLEFLIYFQGNSAPDKSGLPSDRFSAERTGGSVSTLTIQRTQQEDSAVYLCASSSAGTGGSQYFGPGTRLLVL.